The clone carrying this T cell receptor beta chain turned up a few times. TCRdb re-derived calls from the 5' RACE reads in MiXCR, one entry per CDR3 protein. The sample holds 150,000 to 200,000 distinct CDR3 sequences; 13% to 15% are singletons and the top ten take 11% to 15%. The V end was cut by 1 base, the J end by 1 base, with 11 bases between. CDR1 and CDR2 (germline): KGHDR, SFDVKD. The CDR3 spans 16 residues. This sample was taken from a study of T-cell memory formation after mild COVID-19. Sample: PBMCs or a T cell subset sorted from them (not recorded which). This TCR was sampled from an adult woman who had mild COVID-19 (a few samples of this study predate the infection). Cell type and time point are not known. This chain joins TRBV24-1 and TRBJ2-3; D possibly corresponds to TRBD1 (6 bases). CDR3 DNA sequence: TGTGCCACCAGTGATTTCCGGGCAGGGGGCACAGATACGCAGTATTTT. Translated, it gives CATSDFRAGGTDTQYF.